The 8 T cell receptor beta chains listed next were all sequenced from one sample in a study of T cell repertoires in cytomegalovirus infection. TCRdb passed the reads through MiXCR, listing each CDR3 protein once. The sample carries around 360,000 distinct CDR3 sequences, roughly 34% recorded once. Antigen specificity for these receptors is unknown. The material sequenced was cultured PBMCs, taken from culture after CMV antigen stimulation. The receptors stem from a human donor in good health (CMV status not recorded). Some clones in this sample may be carry-over from other donors' samples.

The genes are TRBV6-2 or TRBV6-3 and TRBJ1-2; D might be TRBD1 (6 bases). The CDR3 totals 13 residues. Germline V gene lookup returns CDR1 MNHEY and CDR2 SVGEGT. V was shortened by 4 bases and J by 4 bases, with 10 bases between the two germline ends. In nucleotides, the CDR3 is TGTGCCAGCAGTTGGACAGCTAGCTATGGCTACACCTTC. Its protein is CASSWTASYGYTF.

This clonotype was found a few times. This chain links TRBV7-9 with TRBJ2-1; 9 bases map to TRBD1. The trim removed 5 bases at V and 3 bases at J, leaving 5 bases unmatched. The CDR3 contains 15 residues. CDR1 is SEHNR and CDR2 is FQNEAQ in the germline V gene (reference sequence). The CDR3 is CASSINRGRYNEQFF. In DNA, the CDR3 is TGTGCCAGCAGCATAAACAGGGGGCGCTACAATGAGCAGTTCTTC.

The V gene is TRBV7-4, the J gene TRBJ2-5; TRBD1 aligns across 9 bases. This CDR3 has 14 residues. V gave up 8 bases and J gave up 2 bases; unmatched junction bases: 6. The germline V gene has CDR1 SGHVT and CDR2 SQSDAQ. The CDR3 reads CASLGQGLQETQYF. The CDR3 DNA is TGTGCCAGCCTGGGACAGGGCCTACAAGAGACCCAGTACTTC.

This clonotype was recorded a few times. The chain has TRBV12-3 or TRBV12-4 and TRBJ2-7; the D call may be TRBD1 or TRBD2 (5 bases each). The ends were cut back, 4 bases at V and 2 bases at J, with 12 bases in the middle. The CDR3 has 14 amino acids. The CDR3 sequence: CASSSYGAAYEQYF. CDR3 sequence (DNA): TGTGCCAGCAGTTCTTACGGGGCTGCCTACGAGCAGTACTTC.

This sequence joins TRBV7-3 and TRBJ2-3; TRBD1 or TRBD2 may be the D gene (5 bases each). The CDR3 consists of 13 residues. V was trimmed by 5 bases and J by 8 bases, leaving 14 bases between them. The germline V gene encodes CDR1 SGHTA and CDR2 FQGTGA. CDR3 sequence: CASSPPGSGTQYF. DNA for the CDR3: TGTGCCAGCAGCCCCCCAGGGAGCGGTACGCAGTATTTT. Drawing the rest from reference TRBV7-3 and TRBJ2-3, the complete variable domain is GAGVSQTPSNKVTEKGKYVELRCDPISGHTALYWYRQSLGQGPEFLIYFQGTGAADDSGLPNDRFFAVRPEGSVSTLKIQRTERGDSAVYLCASSPPGSGTQYFGPGTRLTVL.

The genes are TRBV7-9 and TRBJ1-4; 10 positions agree with TRBD1. CDR1 is SEHNR and CDR2 is FQNEAQ in the germline V gene (reference sequence). The V and J ends lost 5 bases and 8 bases, in that order; junction bases with no gene match: 8. The CDR3 runs to 15 residues. DNA for the CDR3: TGTGCCAGCAGCAAACCGACAGGGGGCTGGGAAAAACTGTTTTTT. This translates into CASSKPTGGWEKLFF.

The chain combines TRBV2 with TRBJ2-7; the D gene is possibly TRBD2 (5 bases). The CDR3 is made up of 12 amino acids. V lost 4 bases and J 3 bases, leaving 7 bases between the germline ends. The V gene's germline CDR1 is SNHLY and CDR2 FYNNEI. The CDR3 is CASSAGYYEQYV. As DNA, the CDR3 is TGTGCCAGCAGTGCGGGGTACTACGAGCAGTACGTC.

The rearrangement links TRBV19 to TRBJ1-1; D uncertain. The CDR3 is 14 residues long. CDR1 is LNHDA and CDR2 is SQIVND in the germline V gene (reference sequence). V dropped 4 bases and J dropped 1 base, with 10 bases sitting between them. CDR3 residues: CASSRTRANTEAFF. In nucleotides, the CDR3 is TGTGCCAGTAGTAGAACACGAGCGAACACTGAAGCTTTCTTT.